Here is one T cell receptor (beta chain) with its context. Its antigen remains unknown. The method was immunoSEQ multiplex PCR; TCRdb's version includes in-frame clones alone and lacks a portion of them. The sample has some 140,000 clones, roughly 90% seen once. The data were taken from a study of T cell responses to AZD1222 COVID-19 vaccine. Germline V gene data show CDR1 as KGHSH and CDR2 as LQKENI. V lost 1 base to trimming and J lost 5 bases, with 6 bases between them. CDR3 length: 13 amino acids. General study points: All repertoire sampling was performed exclusively after the peak T cell response. Two AZD1222 administrations were followed by greater Spike-specific TCR breadth and depth.

The sequence came from an adult in good health. The material was peripheral blood, obtained on day 0 of AZD1222 vaccination. This chain links TRBV18 with TRBJ1-5; D not certain. CDR3 in amino acids: CASSPLRDQPQHF. CDR3 sequence (DNA): TGTGCCAGCTCACCACTGAGAGATCAGCCCCAGCATTTT.